This T cell receptor (beta chain) came from a study of early T cells in non-severe SARS-CoV-2 infection. TCRdb reanalysed the 5' RACE reads using MiXCR and keeps one entry per CDR3 protein. The repertoire includes more than 45,000 distinct CDR3 sequences, about 12% of them detected once, and roughly 10% sits in the top ten. The CDR3 is 12 amino acids. CDR1 and CDR2 from the germline V gene are SGHTA and FQGNSA. Trimming cost V 3 bases and J 7 bases, with 4 bases left between them. There are a few counts of this clonotype. The chain employs TRBV7-2 and TRBJ1-6; D is unclear. The sequencing sample was made of whole blood. This clonotype originated in an adult who was a healthcare worker with PCR-confirmed SARS-CoV-2 infection or an uninfected control (not recorded which). The CDR3 loop reads CASSLMNSPLHF. CDR3 DNA sequence: TGTGCCAGCAGCTTGATGAATTCACCCCTCCACTTT.